This T cell receptor beta chain appears in the sequencing data of a study of T cell repertoires in cytomegalovirus infection. Whole-study context: Based on public TCR beta signatures, there were indications of CMV infection and of a matching HLA type.

Study-level results: CMV-specific HLA-C-restricted TCR beta clonotypes dominated the ex vivo response. Summed public TCR beta family frequency identified CMV carriers bearing the relevant HLA.

The CDR3 runs to 11 residues. Deletions cut 4 bases from V and 10 bases from J, with 8 bases between. Germline V gene sequence: CDR1 SEHNR, CDR2 FQNEAQ (reference sequence). TCRdb re-analysed the reads in MiXCR, keeping a single row per CDR3 protein. This sample has about 100,000 distinct CDR3 sequences, with approximately 32% found just once. Notes on this clonotype: The antigen is unknown.

The J gene is TRBJ2-1, the V gene TRBV7-9; D possibly matches TRBD1 or TRBD2 (5 bases each). The origin of this receptor is a human donor in good health (CMV status not recorded). Some clones in this sample may be carry-over from other donors' samples. The sample consisted of CD8+ T cells from cultured PBMCs, taken from culture after CMV antigen stimulation. CDR3 in DNA: TGTGCCAGCAGCTCGGGGCGCGAGCAGTTCTTC. Translated, it gives CASSSGREQFF.